Sequencing of this T cell receptor beta chain was carried out in a study of T cells in Graves' hyperthyroidism and ophthalmopathy. Study-level results: A model built on 13 V-J features separated ophthalmopathy from stable hyperthyroidism.

This clonotype was picked up many times. As yet, its antigen is unknown. Germline V gene sequence: CDR1 DFQATT, CDR2 SNEGSKA (reference sequence). Between the trimmed V and J ends, which lost 1 base and 0 bases, there was a span of 7 bases. The CDR3 is 15 residues long. The CDR3 regions of TCR beta were amplified from RNA transcripts. The TCR CDR3 first-round RT-PCR relied on the HTBI primer set. TCRdb reprocessed the multiplex PCR reads via MiXCR and lists one record per CDR3 protein. The table has under 350,000 distinct CDR3 sequences, approximately 13% seen once. The V call is TRBV20-1, the J call TRBJ1-6; a possible D gene is TRBD1 (5 bases). The clonotype was recovered from a woman aged 40 to 50 with Graves' ophthalmopathy. Sequencing was done on a sample of blood. As DNA, the CDR3 is TGCAGTGCTAGAGCAGGGTACTCCTATAATTCACCCCTCCACTTT. Translation gives CSARAGYSYNSPLHF.